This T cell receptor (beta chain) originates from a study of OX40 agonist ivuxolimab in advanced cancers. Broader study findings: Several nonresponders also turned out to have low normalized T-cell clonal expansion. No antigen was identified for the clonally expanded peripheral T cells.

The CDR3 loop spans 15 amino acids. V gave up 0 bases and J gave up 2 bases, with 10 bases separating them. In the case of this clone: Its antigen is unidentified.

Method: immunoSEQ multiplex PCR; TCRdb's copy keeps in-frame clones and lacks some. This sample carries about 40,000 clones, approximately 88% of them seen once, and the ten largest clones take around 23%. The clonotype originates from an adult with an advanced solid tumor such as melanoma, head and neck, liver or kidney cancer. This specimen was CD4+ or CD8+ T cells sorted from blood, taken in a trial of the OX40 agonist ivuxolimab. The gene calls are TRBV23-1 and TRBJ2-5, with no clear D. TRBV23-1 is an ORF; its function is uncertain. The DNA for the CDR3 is TGCGCCAGCAGTCAATCGTCGGTAGATCAAGAGACCCAGTACTTC. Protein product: CASSQSSVDQETQYF.